This T cell receptor (beta chain) originates from a study of tumor and adjacent non-tumor tissue in lung cancer. The overall study: There were 11 to 12 adenocarcinoma, 2 squamous cell carcinoma and 1 small cell lung cancer cases. Aged about 31 to 80 years, patients included nine to eleven men and about 5 women with stage I to III disease. Study-wide results and limits: Shorter survival was associated with higher TCR diversity in tumors. In normal lung, the top 100 clones were significantly more dominant than in tumor.

The template was RNA from unsorted bulk tissue. The library came from three nested PCR rounds adapted from ARM-PCR protocols. Each CDR3 protein gets one entry after TCRdb re-called the multiplex PCR reads with MiXCR. This sample has some 74,000 distinct CDR3 sequences; over 55% occur once, and the top ten carry around 9.6%. A note on this clonotype: Antigen specificity is unknown. One end of the junction fails to match germline, which may point to a read error.

The material sequenced was lung tumor tissue. This TCR was recovered from a middle-aged woman with non-small cell lung cancer.

CDR3: CTSSLASSASTDTEYF. CDR3 nucleotide sequence: TGTACCAGCAGTTTAGCGTCTAGCGCTAGCACAGATACGGAGTATTTT. V is TRBV11-2 and J is TRBJ2-3, with D possibly TRBD2 on 6 matching bases. Germline assignment: CDR1 SGHAT and CDR2 FQNNGV. The CDR3 covers 16 residues.